Listed below are T cell receptor beta chains from one sample, sequenced in a study of blood T cell repertoires in COVID-19. Clones were read by immunoSEQ multiplex PCR, and TCRdb kept only the in-frame ones, dropping some. This table has some 95,000 clones, about four fifths appearing once. What was sequenced was peripheral blood. Source of these receptors: an older man with acute or convalescent COVID-19. Both conserved end residues are part of each CDR3. D genes are given only for firm matches. Clone size is stated in some rows and not others, as once, few, many or a class when expanded.

J gene: TRBJ2-7; V gene: TRBV28; clone size: .; D gene: TRBD1; CDR3 protein: CASSLAQGVGEQYF; CDR3 DNA: TGTGCCAGCAGTTTGGCACAGGGGGTAGGAGAGCAGTACTTC
J gene: TRBJ2-1; V gene: TRBV27; clone size: .; D gene: TRBD2; CDR3 protein: CASSPYLAGGPGEQFF; CDR3 DNA: TGTGCCAGCAGTCCCTACCTAGCGGGAGGGCCAGGTGAGCAGTTCTTC
J gene: TRBJ2-3; V gene: TRBV12-5; clone size: .; D gene: TRBD1; CDR3 protein: CASGLTHGTAGDTQYF; CDR3 DNA: TGTGCTAGTGGTTTGACGCACGGGACAGCTGGGGATACGCAGTATTTT
J gene: TRBJ2-3; V gene: TRBV7-2; clone size: .; D gene: TRBD1; CDR3 protein: CASSFPGQGASDTQYF; CDR3 DNA: TGTGCCAGCAGCTTTCCGGGACAGGGGGCCTCAGATACGCAGTATTTT
J gene: TRBJ1-4; V gene: TRBV2; clone size: .; D gene: TRBD1; CDR3 protein: CASSQQGAEGEKLFF; CDR3 DNA: TGTGCCAGCAGTCAACAGGGGGCGGAGGGTGAAAAACTGTTTTTT
J gene: TRBJ1-1; V gene: TRBV6-5; clone size: .; D gene: TRBD1; CDR3 protein: CASSLDRGRTEAFF; CDR3 DNA: TGTGCCAGCAGTCTTGACAGGGGTAGGACTGAAGCTTTCTTT
J gene: TRBJ2-7; V gene: TRBV4-2; clone size: .; D gene: .; CDR3 protein: CASSLESGDRVSYEQYF; CDR3 DNA: TGTGCCAGCAGCCTAGAATCCGGAGACAGAGTTTCCTACGAGCAGTACTTC
J gene: TRBJ2-2; V gene: TRBV5-4; clone size: .; D gene: TRBD1; CDR3 protein: CASSSGGTGATGELFF; CDR3 DNA: TGTGCCAGCAGCTCAGGAGGGACAGGGGCAACCGGGGAGCTGTTTTTT
J gene: TRBJ1-2; V gene: TRBV25-1; clone size: .; D gene: .; CDR3 protein: CASSAPGGYTF; CDR3 DNA: TGTGCCAGCAGCGCTCCGGGTGGCTACACCTTC
J gene: TRBJ2-3; V gene: TRBV28; clone size: few; D gene: .; CDR3 protein: CASSFQRRTDTQYF; CDR3 DNA: TGTGCCAGCAGTTTCCAGCGGCGCACAGATACGCAGTATTTT
J gene: TRBJ1-2; V gene: TRBV12-3/TRBV12-4; clone size: .; D gene: .; CDR3 protein: CASSPTAFYGYTF; CDR3 DNA: TGTGCCAGCAGTCCGACAGCCTTCTATGGCTACACCTTC
J gene: TRBJ1-1; V gene: TRBV20-1; clone size: .; D gene: .; CDR3 protein: CSASPGGTVNTEAFF; CDR3 DNA: TGCAGTGCTAGTCCCGGGGGGACGGTGAACACTGAAGCTTTCTTT
J gene: TRBJ1-5; V gene: TRBV5-6; clone size: .; D gene: .; CDR3 protein: CASSSRANQPQHF; CDR3 DNA: TGTGCCAGCAGCTCCAGGGCCAATCAGCCCCAGCATTTT
J gene: TRBJ1-1; V gene: TRBV25-1; clone size: .; D gene: .; CDR3 protein: CASSDVGGPGTEAFF; CDR3 DNA: TGTGCCAGCAGTGACGTCGGGGGGCCGGGCACTGAAGCTTTCTTT
J gene: TRBJ2-3; V gene: TRBV7-2; clone size: .; D gene: TRBD2; CDR3 protein: CASSLGTSGRDTQYF; CDR3 DNA: TGTGCCAGCAGCTTAGGAACTAGCGGGAGGGATACGCAGTATTTT
J gene: TRBJ1-1; V gene: TRBV2; clone size: .; D gene: .; CDR3 protein: CASSDDRTEAFF; CDR3 DNA: TGTGCCAGCAGTGATGACAGGACTGAAGCTTTCTTT
J gene: TRBJ2-1; V gene: TRBV2; clone size: .; D gene: .; CDR3 protein: CASSANRVTYNEQFF; CDR3 DNA: TGTGCCAGCAGTGCTAACAGGGTCACCTACAATGAGCAGTTCTTC
J gene: TRBJ1-1; V gene: TRBV3-1/TRBV3-2; clone size: .; D gene: .; CDR3 protein: CASSQASNTEAFF; CDR3 DNA: TGTGCCAGCAGCCAAGCGTCCAACACTGAAGCTTTCTTT
J gene: TRBJ2-7; V gene: TRBV6-6; clone size: few; D gene: TRBD2; CDR3 protein: CASRVGRGSSYEQYF; CDR3 DNA: TGTGCCAGCAGGGTGGGCCGCGGGAGCTCCTACGAGCAGTACTTC
J gene: TRBJ1-6; V gene: TRBV10-3; clone size: .; D gene: .; CDR3 protein: CAISESMDTGRYSPLHF; CDR3 DNA: TGTGCCATCAGTGAGTCGATGGACACCGGTCGATATTCACCCCTCCACTTT
J gene: TRBJ2-7; V gene: TRBV5-1; clone size: once; D gene: .; CDR3 protein: CASSFPTDSYEQYF; CDR3 DNA: TGCGCCAGCAGCTTCCCGACAGACAGCTACGAGCAGTACTTC
J gene: TRBJ2-3; V gene: TRBV27; clone size: .; D gene: TRBD2; CDR3 protein: CASSLQAGVKDTQYF; CDR3 DNA: TGTGCCAGCAGTTTACAAGCGGGAGTTAAAGATACGCAGTATTTT
J gene: TRBJ1-2; V gene: TRBV7-2; clone size: .; D gene: .; CDR3 protein: CASSIDSFYGYTF; CDR3 DNA: TGTGCCAGCAGCATAGACAGTTTCTATGGCTACACCTTC